This T cell receptor (beta chain) was captured by sequencing in a study of cytomegalovirus exposure and HLA in healthy donors. The study ran its PCR with 60 Vbeta and 13 Jbeta primers. Profiling relied on immunoSEQ multiplex PCR, and the TCRdb table lists in-frame clones only, not all of them. The data contain 150,000 to 200,000 clones, approximately 85% of them singletons. As regards this clone: Its specificity is not known.

The V end was cut by 3 bases, the J end by 0 bases, with 4 bases between. Germline V gene sequence: CDR1 SQVTM, CDR2 ANQGSEA. CDR3 length: 12 residues. Study-wide findings and caveats: A few chains tied to CMV proved CMV antigen-specific in vitro. TRBV6-2, TRBV6-3 and some other V segments were excluded as indistinguishable.

Sequencing was carried out using PBMCs. The chain carries TRBV29-1 and TRBJ2-3; D unclear. This receptor was identified in a man between 18 and 29 years old in good health and CMV-seropositive. CDR3 sequence (DNA): TGCAGCGTTGACATTAGCACAGATACGCAGTATTTT. Translated: CSVDISTDTQYF.